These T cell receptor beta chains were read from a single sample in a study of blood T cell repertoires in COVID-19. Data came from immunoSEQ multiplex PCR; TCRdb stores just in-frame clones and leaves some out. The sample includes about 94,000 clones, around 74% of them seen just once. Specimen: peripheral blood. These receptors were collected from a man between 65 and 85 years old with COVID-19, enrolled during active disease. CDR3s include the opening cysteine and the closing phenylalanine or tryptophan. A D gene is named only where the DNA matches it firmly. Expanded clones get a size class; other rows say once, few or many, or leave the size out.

TGTGCCAGCAGCCTGGGGCGGAATAGCAATCAGCCCCAGCATTTT | CASSLGRNSNQPQHF | - | TRBJ1-5 | many | TRBV7-9
TGCGCCAGCAGCTTGGGTGGGAGGGGGGCCTACGAGCAGTACTTC | CASSLGGRGAYEQYF | - | TRBJ2-7 | - | TRBV5-1
TGTGCCAGCAGTCAACAAACTAACTATGGCTACACCTTC | CASSQQTNYGYTF | - | TRBJ1-2 | once | TRBV28
TGTGCCAGTAGTATAACCGCTAGCGGAGCGATGGATGAGCAGTTCTTC | CASSITASGAMDEQFF | TRBD2 | TRBJ2-1 | - | TRBV19
TGTGCCAGCAGACCCACAGATTACAATGAGCAGTTCTTC | CASRPTDYNEQFF | - | TRBJ2-1 | - | TRBV7-2
TGTGCCAGCAGCTTGGACAGGGTGCCTGAAAAACTGTTTTTT | CASSLDRVPEKLFF | TRBD1 | TRBJ1-4 | - | TRBV11-2
TGTGCCAGCAGTTTATTAGCCGGCGCTGGAGAGACCCAGTACTTC | CASSLLAGAGETQYF | - | TRBJ2-5 | once | TRBV28
TGTGCCAGCAGTACCACCAGGGCTCCTTACGAGCAGTACTTC | CASSTTRAPYEQYF | - | TRBJ2-7 | once | TRBV6-5
TGTGCCAGCAGCCGGGATATGAACACTGAAGCTTTCTTT | CASSRDMNTEAFF | - | TRBJ1-1 | - | TRBV28
TGTGCCAGCAGCTTAGAAAGTGGGAGGGCTTTCTTT | CASSLESGRAFF | - | TRBJ1-1 | - | TRBV5-8
TGTGCCAGTAGTATAGATCTGGTTTCTAGCGGAGACTACAATGAGCAGTTCTTC | CASSIDLVSSGDYNEQFF | TRBD2 | TRBJ2-1 | - | TRBV19
TGTGCCAGCACCCTCGGGGGGAAGAACACTGAAGCTTTCTTT | CASTLGGKNTEAFF | - | TRBJ1-1 | - | TRBV6-5
TGTGCCAGCAGCCGCCGGGACAGGGGAACAGATACGCAGTATTTT | CASSRRDRGTDTQYF | TRBD1 | TRBJ2-3 | - | TRBV7-6
TGTGCCAGCAGCCCACTCACAGGGGGCCTTTACGAGCAGTACTTC | CASSPLTGGLYEQYF | TRBD1 | TRBJ2-7 | - | TRBV28